This T cell receptor (beta chain) originates from a study of blood T cell repertoires in COVID-19. Background on the study: T cells, B-cell-depleted T cells, or PBMCs provided the cDNA or gDNA that served as material.

CDR1 MNHEY and CDR2 SVGEGT come from the germline V gene. This CDR3 spans 15 amino acids. V was trimmed by 4 bases and J by 4 bases, leaving 16 bases between them. How the authors handled the data: Estimation of nucleated cell counts relied on the amplification of reference gene primers. Only in-frame clones appear in the TCRdb table, and some are missing; sequencing was by immunoSEQ multiplex PCR. D and trimming were read from the DNA, whereas the V and J calls and clone size are those reported in that table. This table holds about 65,000 clones, over 85% found once. The source is a man aged 70-80 years with active COVID-19. The chain uses TRBV6-2 or TRBV6-3 and TRBJ1-1, with D possibly TRBD1 on 6 matching bases. Sequencing used peripheral blood. Here the CDR3 DNA reads TGTGCCAGCAGTTCCAGGATGAGGGGGTCCACTGAAGCTTTCTTT. Encoded protein: CASSSRMRGSTEAFF.